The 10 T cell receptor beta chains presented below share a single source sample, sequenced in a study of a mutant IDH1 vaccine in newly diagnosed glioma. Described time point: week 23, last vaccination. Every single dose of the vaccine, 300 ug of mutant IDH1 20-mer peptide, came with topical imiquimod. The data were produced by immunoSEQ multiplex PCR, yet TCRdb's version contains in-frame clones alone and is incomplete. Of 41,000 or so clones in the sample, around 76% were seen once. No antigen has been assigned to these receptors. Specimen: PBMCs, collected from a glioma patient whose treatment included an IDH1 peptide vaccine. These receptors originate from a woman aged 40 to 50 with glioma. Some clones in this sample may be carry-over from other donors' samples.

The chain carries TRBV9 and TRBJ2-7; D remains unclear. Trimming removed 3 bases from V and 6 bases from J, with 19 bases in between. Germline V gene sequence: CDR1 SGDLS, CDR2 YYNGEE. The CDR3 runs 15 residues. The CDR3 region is CASSAPEPNWGEQYF. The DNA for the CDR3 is TGTGCCAGCAGCGCTCCCGAACCCAACTGGGGCGAGCAGTACTTC.

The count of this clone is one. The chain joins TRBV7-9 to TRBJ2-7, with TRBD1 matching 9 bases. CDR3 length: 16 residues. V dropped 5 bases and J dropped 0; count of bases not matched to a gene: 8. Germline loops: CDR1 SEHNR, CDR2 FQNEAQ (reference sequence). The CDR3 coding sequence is TGTGCCAGCAGCCCGCCCGGGACAGGGATCTCCTACGAGCAGTACTTC. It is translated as CASSPPGTGISYEQYF.

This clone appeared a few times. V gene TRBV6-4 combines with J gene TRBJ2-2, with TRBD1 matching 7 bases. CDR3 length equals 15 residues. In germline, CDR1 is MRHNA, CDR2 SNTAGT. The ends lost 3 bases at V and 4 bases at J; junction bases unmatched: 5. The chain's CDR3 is CASSDGAGGTGELFF. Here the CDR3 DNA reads TGTGCCAGCAGTGATGGGGCAGGGGGCACCGGGGAGCTGTTTTTT.

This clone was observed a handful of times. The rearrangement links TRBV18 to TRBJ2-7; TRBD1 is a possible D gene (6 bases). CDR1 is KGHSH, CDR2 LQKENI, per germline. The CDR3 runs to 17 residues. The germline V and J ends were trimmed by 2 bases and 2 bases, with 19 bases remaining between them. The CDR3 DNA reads TGTGCCAGCTCACCATTCGCGGGTTCAGGGGAGCCCTACGAGCAGTACTTC. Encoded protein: CASSPFAGSGEPYEQYF.

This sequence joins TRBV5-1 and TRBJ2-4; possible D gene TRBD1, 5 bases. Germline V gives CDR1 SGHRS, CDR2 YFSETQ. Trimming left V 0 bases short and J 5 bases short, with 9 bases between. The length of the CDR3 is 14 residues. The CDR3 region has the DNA TGCGCCAGCAGCTTGGGGGGCCGAGAAAACATTCAGTACTTC. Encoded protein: CASSLGGRENIQYF.

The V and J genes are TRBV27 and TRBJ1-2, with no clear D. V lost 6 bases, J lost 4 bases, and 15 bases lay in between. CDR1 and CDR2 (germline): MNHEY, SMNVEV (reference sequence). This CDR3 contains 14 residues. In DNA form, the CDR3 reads TGTGCCAGCAGCCCACGCGGGGTGGTCTATGGCTACACCTTC. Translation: CASSPRGVVYGYTF.

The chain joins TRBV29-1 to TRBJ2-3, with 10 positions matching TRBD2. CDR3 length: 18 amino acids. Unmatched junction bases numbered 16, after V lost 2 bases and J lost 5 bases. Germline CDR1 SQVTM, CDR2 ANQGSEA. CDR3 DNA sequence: TGCAGCGTTGAAACCCCCAGCGGGGGGGCCTTTGGGGGAGATACGCAGTATTTT. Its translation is CSVETPSGGAFGGDTQYF.

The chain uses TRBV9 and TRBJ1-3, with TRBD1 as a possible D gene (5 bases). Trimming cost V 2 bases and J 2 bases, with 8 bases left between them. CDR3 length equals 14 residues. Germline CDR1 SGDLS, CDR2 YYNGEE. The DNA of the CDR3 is TGTGCCAGCAGCGTTCTAGGGGCTGGAAACACCATATATTTT. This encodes CASSVLGAGNTIYF.

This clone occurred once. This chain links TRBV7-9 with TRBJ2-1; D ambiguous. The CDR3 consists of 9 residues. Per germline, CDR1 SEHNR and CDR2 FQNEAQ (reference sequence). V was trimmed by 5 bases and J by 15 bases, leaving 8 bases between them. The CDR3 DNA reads TGTGCCAGCAGCCCTCATTGGTTCTTC. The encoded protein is CASSPHWFF.

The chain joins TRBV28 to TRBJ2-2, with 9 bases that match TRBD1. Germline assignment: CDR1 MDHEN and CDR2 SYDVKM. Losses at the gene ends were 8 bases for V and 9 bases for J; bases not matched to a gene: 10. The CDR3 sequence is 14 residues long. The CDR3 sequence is CASRDRDLIRELFF. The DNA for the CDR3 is TGTGCCAGCCGGGACAGGGACCTTATCAGGGAGCTGTTTTTT.